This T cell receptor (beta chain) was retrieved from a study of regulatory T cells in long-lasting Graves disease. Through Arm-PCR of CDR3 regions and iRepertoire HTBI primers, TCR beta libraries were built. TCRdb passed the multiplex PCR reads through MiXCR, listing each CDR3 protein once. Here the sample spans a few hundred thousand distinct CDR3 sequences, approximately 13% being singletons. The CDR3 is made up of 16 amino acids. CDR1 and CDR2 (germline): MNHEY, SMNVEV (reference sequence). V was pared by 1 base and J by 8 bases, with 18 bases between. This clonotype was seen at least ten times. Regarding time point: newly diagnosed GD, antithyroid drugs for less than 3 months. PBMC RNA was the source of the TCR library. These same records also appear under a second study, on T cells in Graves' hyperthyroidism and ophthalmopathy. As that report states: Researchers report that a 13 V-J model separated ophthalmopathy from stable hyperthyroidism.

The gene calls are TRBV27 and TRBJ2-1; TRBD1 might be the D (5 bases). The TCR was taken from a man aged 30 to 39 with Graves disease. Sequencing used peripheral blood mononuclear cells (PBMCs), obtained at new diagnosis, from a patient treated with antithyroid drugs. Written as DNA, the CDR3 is TGTGCCAGCAGTTTATTTCCGGGCAGGGTTGAGTATGAGCAGTTCTTC. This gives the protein CASSLFPGRVEYEQFF.